The 16 T cell receptor beta chains below all came from one sample that was sequenced in a study of blood T cell repertoires in COVID-19. Repertoires were generated with immunoSEQ multiplex PCR, while TCRdb's copy carries only in-frame clones and drops some. The table includes about 88,000 clones, 55% to 80% detected once. Specimen: peripheral blood. These receptors were taken from a woman aged 60-75 years in a cohort sampled during active or convalescent COVID-19.

This clone was recorded a few times. V usage is TRBV4-1 and J usage is TRBJ2-5; TRBD1 matches at 9 bases. V trimming: 7 bases; J trimming: 5 bases; junction bases outside the gene matches: 14. There are 16 residues in the CDR3. Germline lookup yields CDR1 MGHRA and CDR2 YSYEKL. In DNA form, the CDR3 reads TGCGCCAGCAAAGAGGGGACAGGGCTGTACGGGGAGACCCAGTACTTC. Translating gives CASKEGTGLYGETQYF.

Written as DNA, the CDR3 is TGTGCCAGCAGTCCGGACAGGGTGGCCGGGGAGCTGTTTTTT. Amino acids: CASSPDRVAGELFF. The chain employs TRBV5-4 and TRBJ2-2, with TRBD1 matching 8 bases. The CDR3 loop spans 14 amino acids. Germline lookup yields CDR1 SGHNT and CDR2 YYREEE (reference sequence). With 5 bases clipped from V and 6 bases from J, the junction kept 6 bases outside the gene matches.

V usage is TRBV4-1 and J usage is TRBJ1-2; unclear D gene. V lost 2 bases, J lost 6 bases, and 19 bases lay in between. The CDR3 extends over 16 amino acids. Germline CDR1 and CDR2: MGHRA and YSYEKL. CDR3 sequence reads: CASSQSPRGVDDGYTF. The CDR3 bases are TGCGCCAGCAGCCAATCCCCCCGGGGTGTAGATGATGGCTACACCTTC.

The CDR3 protein is CAWSWRLAGGKTDTQYF. The CDR3 DNA sequence: TGTGCCTGGAGTTGGCGGCTAGCGGGGGGAAAGACAGATACGCAGTATTTT. The chain links TRBV30 to TRBJ2-3; 11 bases are shared with TRBD2. Germline CDR1 GTSNPN, CDR2 SVGIG (reference sequence). The CDR3 is 17 amino acids. V was clipped by 2 bases and J by 3 bases; unmatched bases: 10.

The gene calls are TRBV29-1 and TRBJ1-1; D unresolved. This CDR3 comprises 12 residues. From germline, CDR1 is SQVTM and CDR2 ANQGSEA. V was cut by 6 bases and J by 5 bases, with 13 bases left in between. The CDR3 loop is CSVEDSGTEAFF. CDR3 bases: TGCAGCGTCGAGGACTCGGGAACTGAAGCTTTCTTT.

The V and J genes are TRBV19 and TRBJ2-7; 9 nucleotides match TRBD1. Germline V lookup: CDR1 LNHDA, CDR2 SQIVND (reference sequence). This CDR3 region has 16 residues. The junction had 13 bases not matched to a gene; V was cut back by 4 bases and J by 6 bases. DNA for the CDR3: TGTGCCAGTAGTAGAGGGTCCGGGACAGGGTCCAGCGAGCAGTACTTC. This codes for CASSRGSGTGSSEQYF.

This chain joins TRBV4-1 and TRBJ2-7, with 9 positions matching TRBD1. CDR1 is MGHRA, CDR2 YSYEKL, per germline. The CDR3 consists of 15 residues. The V segment lost 4 bases and the J segment 3 bases; nucleotides outside the gene matches: 7. The CDR3 DNA follows: TGCGCCAGCAGCCCGGGACAGGGCCCCCGCTACGAGCAGTACTTC. Protein: CASSPGQGPRYEQYF.

This chain uses TRBV5-1 with TRBJ2-7; the D gene is possibly TRBD1 (6 bases). The CDR3 runs 15 residues. Germline lookup yields CDR1 SGHRS and CDR2 YFSETQ. V was shortened by 0 bases and J by 2 bases, with 12 bases between the two germline ends. CDR3: CASSLAAGAPYEQYF. The CDR3, as DNA: TGCGCCAGCAGCTTGGCGGCAGGGGCCCCCTACGAGCAGTACTTC.

V gene TRBV28 combines with J gene TRBJ1-4, with no clear D. In germline, CDR1 is MDHEN, CDR2 SYDVKM. V was cut by 3 bases and J by 7 bases, with 9 bases left in between. CDR3 size: 13 residues. The DNA of the CDR3 is TGTGCCAGCAGTTTTGTCCTTAGTGAAAAACTGTTTTTT. It encodes CASSFVLSEKLFF.

The chain uses TRBV4-1 and TRBJ1-1; no reliable D call. V was trimmed by 0 bases and J by 0 bases, leaving 14 bases between them. The CDR3 sequence is 17 residues long. CDR1 and CDR2 from the germline V gene are MGHRA and YSYEKL. Here the CDR3 DNA reads TGCGCCAGCAGCCAAGATAACAGACCAGGAATGAACACTGAAGCTTTCTTT. This gives the protein CASSQDNRPGMNTEAFF.

V gene TRBV7-2 combines with J gene TRBJ1-1, with 10 bases identical to TRBD1. Per the germline V gene, CDR1 is SGHTA and CDR2 is FQGNSA. This CDR3 contains 17 residues. With V trimmed by 4 bases and J by 0 bases, 8 bases remained unmatched. The CDR3: CASSSLGGQGLNTEAFF. The CDR3 coding sequence is TGTGCCAGCAGCTCTTTAGGGGGACAGGGGCTGAACACTGAAGCTTTCTTT.

J is TRBJ2-5 and V is TRBV6-5; 12 bases are shared with TRBD2. J gave up 6 bases and V 5 bases, and 7 bases lay outside the gene matches. CDR1 is MNHEY and CDR2 is SVGAGI in the germline V gene. CDR3 length equals 15 residues. The CDR3 region is CASSLAGGPTQTQYF. The CDR3 DNA reads TGTGCCAGCAGTCTAGCGGGGGGGCCCACCCAGACCCAGTACTTC.

J is TRBJ2-7 and V is TRBV15; 7 bases map to TRBD2. Germline-derived CDR1 and CDR2 are LNHNV and YYDKDF (reference sequence). The CDR3 has 14 amino acids. The V and J ends lost 0 bases and 6 bases, in that order; junction bases with no gene match: 5. The DNA for the CDR3 is TGTGCCACCAGCAGAGATTTCGGGGGGAGCGAGCAGTACTTC. Its protein product is CATSRDFGGSEQYF.

Comment on this clone: The junction departs from the called germline gene at one end, perhaps through a read error. This chain joins TRBV4-2 and TRBJ1-1; possible D gene TRBD1, 5 bases. This CDR3 comprises 16 residues. Germline V gene data show CDR1 as LGHNA and CDR2 as YNFKEQ. CDR3 bases: TGTGCCAGCAGCCAAACGGGGAGGGGATGGAACACTGAAGTTTTCTTT. Its protein is CASSQTGRGWNTEVFF.

This chain links TRBV28 with TRBJ2-7, with D unresolved. V dropped 1 base and J dropped 2 bases, with 15 bases sitting between them. The CDR3 consists of 16 residues. The germline V gene has CDR1 MDHEN and CDR2 SYDVKM. The CDR3 DNA is TGTGCCAGCAGTTTATTTCGGATGGGCACCACCTACGAGCAGTACTTC. This gives the protein CASSLFRMGTTYEQYF.

The chain links TRBV14 to TRBJ2-4, with 9 bases lining up with TRBD1. CDR3 length: 14 amino acids. Losses at the gene ends were 4 bases for V and 8 bases for J; bases not matched to a gene: 6. Germline V lookup: CDR1 SGHDN, CDR2 FVKESK. CDR3 DNA sequence: TGTGCCAGCAGCCGTCGGACAGGGGCAGACATTCAGTACTTC. It translates to CASSRRTGADIQYF.